Following are 6 T cell receptor beta chains from one sample sequenced in a study of cytomegalovirus exposure and HLA in healthy donors. The study ran its PCR with 60 Vbeta and 13 Jbeta primers. Profiling relied on immunoSEQ multiplex PCR, and the TCRdb table lists in-frame clones only, not all of them. The table has about 130,000 clones, roughly 74% seen once. The source material was PBMCs. These receptor sequences come from a man in his forties or fifties in good health and CMV-seropositive.

This rearrangement joins TRBV18 to TRBJ1-2; tentatively, D is TRBD1 (6 bases). Trimming took off 6 bases at V and 9 bases at J, with 17 bases between the two ends. CDR1 and CDR2 from the germline V gene are KGHSH and LQKENI. The CDR3 has 13 amino acids. The CDR3 DNA follows: TGTGCCAGCTCCACCGAAGGGGGTTCGCGCTACACCTTC. Its protein product is CASSTEGGSRYTF.

The chain joins TRBV7-6 to TRBJ2-1; D unclear. Per germline, CDR1 SGHVS and CDR2 FNYEAQ. The CDR3 extends over 11 amino acids. The germline V and J ends were trimmed by 1 base and 8 bases, with 3 bases remaining between them. This chain's CDR3 is CASSLGDEQFF. Written as DNA, the CDR3 is TGTGCCAGCAGCTTAGGCGATGAGCAGTTCTTC.

This chain connects TRBV5-1 to TRBJ2-7, with 7 bases matching TRBD2. From germline, CDR1 is SGHRS and CDR2 YFSETQ. V dropped 4 bases and J dropped 13; count of bases not matched to a gene: 8. The length of the CDR3 is 11 residues. CDR3 bases: TGCGCCAGCAGCGAAGCGGGACTGTCCTACTTC. Its protein is CASSEAGLSYF.

The chain has TRBV2 and TRBJ2-1; 9 bases are shared with TRBD1. The ends lost 6 bases at V and 9 bases at J; junction bases unmatched: 12. This CDR3 region has 15 residues. The germline gives CDR1 SNHLY, CDR2 FYNNEI. CDR3 coding DNA: TGTGCCAGCAGCGTGACGACAGGGGGGGGGAGTGAGCAGTTCTTC. It translates to CASSVTTGGGSEQFF. The full variable domain, with the rest looked up from reference TRBV2 and TRBJ2-1, is EPEVTQTPSHQVTQMGQEVILRCVPISNHLYFYWYRQILGQKVEFLVSFYNNEISEKSEIFDDQFSVERPDGSNFTLKIRSTKLEDSAMYFCASSVTTGGGSEQFFGPGTRLTVL.

This sequence joins TRBV5-4 and TRBJ1-1, with TRBD1 matching over 9 bases. The germline gives CDR1 SGHNT, CDR2 YYREEE (reference sequence). The CDR3 is 16 residues long. Unmatched junction bases numbered 17, after V lost 4 bases and J lost 10 bases. This CDR3 reads CASSPGPLGTGFVAFF. DNA for the CDR3: TGTGCCAGCAGCCCGGGACCCTTGGGGACAGGGTTCGTAGCTTTCTTT.

J is TRBJ1-1 and V is TRBV15; D uncertain. Germline V gives CDR1 LNHNV, CDR2 YYDKDF (reference sequence). CDR3 length: 15 amino acids. Trimming cost V 0 bases and J 2 bases, with 10 bases left between them. This CDR3 is CATSRDRRVNTEAFF. The CDR3, as DNA: TGTGCCACCAGCAGAGATCGGAGGGTTAACACTGAAGCTTTCTTT. The variable domain in full, with the rest retrieved from reference TRBV15 and TRBJ1-1, is DAMVIQNPRYQVTQFGKPVTLSCSQTLNHNVMYWYQQKSSQAPKLLFHYYDKDFNNEADTPDNFQSRRPNTSFCFLDIRSPGLGDTAMYLCATSRDRRVNTEAFFGQGTRLTVV.